This T cell receptor (beta chain) was obtained from a study of T cell repertoires in cytomegalovirus infection. Overall study: Matching HLA type, along with CMV infection, was indicated by public TCR beta signatures. Study-level findings and limits: Carriage of CMV together with the relevant HLA was identifiable through cumulative public TCR beta family frequency. Ex vivo, HLA-C-restricted CMV-specific TCR beta clonotypes prevailed over the rest of the response.

Each CDR3 protein gets one entry after TCRdb re-called the reads with MiXCR. The profile covers 200,000 or so distinct CDR3 sequences, with approximately 28% appearing a single time and 31% taken by the ten largest. Trimming shortened V by 5 bases and J by 4 bases, and 17 bases separated the two germline ends. Germline V CDR1 and CDR2: SGHTA, FQGNSA. The CDR3 runs to 16 residues. Remarks on this clonotype: Its antigen is still unknown.

This clonotype was sampled from a human donor in good health (CMV status not recorded). Some clones in this sample may be carry-over from other donors' samples. Material: PBMCs. The rearrangement joins TRBV7-2 to TRBJ2-2; D could derive from TRBD1 or TRBD2 (7 bases each). The CDR3 reads CASSLRGGAGTGELFF. CDR3 DNA: TGTGCCAGCAGCCTCAGGGGGGGGGCGGGCACCGGGGAGCTGTTTTTT.